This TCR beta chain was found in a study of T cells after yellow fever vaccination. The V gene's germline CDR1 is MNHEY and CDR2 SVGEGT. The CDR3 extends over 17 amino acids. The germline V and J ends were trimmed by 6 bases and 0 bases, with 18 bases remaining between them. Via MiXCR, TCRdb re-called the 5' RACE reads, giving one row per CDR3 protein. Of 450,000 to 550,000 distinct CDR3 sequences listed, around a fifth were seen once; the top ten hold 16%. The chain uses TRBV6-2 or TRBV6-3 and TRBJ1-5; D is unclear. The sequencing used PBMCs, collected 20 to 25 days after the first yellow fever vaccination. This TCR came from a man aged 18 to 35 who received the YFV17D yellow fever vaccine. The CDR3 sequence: CASSTWWAVNSNQPQHF. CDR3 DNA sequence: TGTGCCAGCAGCACCTGGTGGGCTGTCAATAGCAATCAGCCCCAGCATTTT.